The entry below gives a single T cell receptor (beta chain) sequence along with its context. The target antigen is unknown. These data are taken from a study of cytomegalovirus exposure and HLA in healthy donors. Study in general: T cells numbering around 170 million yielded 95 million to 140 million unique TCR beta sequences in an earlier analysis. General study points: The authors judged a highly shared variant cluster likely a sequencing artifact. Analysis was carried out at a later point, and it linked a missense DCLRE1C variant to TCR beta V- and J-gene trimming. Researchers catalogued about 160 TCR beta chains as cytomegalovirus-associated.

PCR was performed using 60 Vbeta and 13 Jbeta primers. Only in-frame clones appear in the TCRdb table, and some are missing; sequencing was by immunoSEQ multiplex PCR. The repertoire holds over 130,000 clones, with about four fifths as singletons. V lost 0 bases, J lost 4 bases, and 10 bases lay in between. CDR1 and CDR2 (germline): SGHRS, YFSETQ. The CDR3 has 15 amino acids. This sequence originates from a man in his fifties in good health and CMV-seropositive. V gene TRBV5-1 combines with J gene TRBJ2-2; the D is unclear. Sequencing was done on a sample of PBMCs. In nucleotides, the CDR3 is TGCGCCAGCAGCTTGGACCCGGCGGCCACCGGGGAGCTGTTTTTT. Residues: CASSLDPAATGELFF.